This entry describes one T cell receptor beta chain. This specimen belongs to a study of blood T cell repertoires in COVID-19. Study in general: T cells, B-cell-depleted T cells, or PBMCs supplied cDNA or gDNA.

Methods used by the authors: Quantification of nucleated cells was approximated via reference gene primer amplification. Libraries were prepared by immunoSEQ multiplex PCR; TCRdb keeps only in-frame clonotypes and omits some of them. V and J calls plus clone size are reproduced from that table; the DNA served to infer D and trimming. Counted here are tens of thousands of clones, more than 65% occurring once; the ten biggest clones make up around 5.8%. The CDR3 sequence is 14 residues long. Germline V gene data show CDR1 as SGHAT and CDR2 as FQNNGV. The V gene end was trimmed by 7 bases and the J gene end by 8 bases; junction bases not matched to a gene: 11.

The chain joins TRBV11-2 to TRBJ2-1, with TRBD1 matching 7 bases. Input material: peripheral blood. The receptor was derived from an elderly woman with active or convalescent COVID-19. CDR3 sequence (DNA): TGTGCCAGCACCCGCCCGGCAGGGGGAGATGAGCAGTTCTTC. It translates to CASTRPAGGDEQFF. Together with reference TRBV11-2 and TRBJ2-1, the CDR3 gives the full variable domain: EAGVAQSPRYKIIEKRQSVAFWCNPISGHATLYWYQQILGQGPKLLIQFQNNGVVDDSQLPKDRFSAERLKGVDSTLKIQPAKLEDSAVYLCASTRPAGGDEQFFGPGTRLTVL.